Detailed here is one T cell receptor (beta chain). Its antigen remains unknown. The data derive from a study of OX40 agonist ivuxolimab in advanced cancers. Looking at the study overall: As their treatment, patients were administered ivuxolimab, an agonistic anti-OX40 (CD134) antibody.

The study's findings and limits: Expanded peripheral T cells had an undetermined antigen specificity.

Generated by immunoSEQ multiplex PCR, the TCRdb table keeps only in-frame clones and is missing some. The sample lists approximately 89,000 clones, around nine tenths occurring once. V was pared by 7 bases and J by 3 bases, with 11 bases of the junction left unmatched. This CDR3 has 16 amino acids. Germline assignment: CDR1 SNHLY and CDR2 FYNNEI. Sequenced material: CD4+ or CD8+ T cells sorted from blood, taken in a trial of the OX40 agonist ivuxolimab. This receptor was identified in an adult with an advanced solid tumor such as melanoma, head and neck, liver or kidney cancer. The chain is built from TRBV2 and TRBJ2-7; TRBD2 matches 11 bases. CDR3 sequence (DNA): TGTGCCAGCAAATTGGGACTAGCGGTATTTAACTACGAGCAGTACTTC. It codes for CASKLGLAVFNYEQYF.